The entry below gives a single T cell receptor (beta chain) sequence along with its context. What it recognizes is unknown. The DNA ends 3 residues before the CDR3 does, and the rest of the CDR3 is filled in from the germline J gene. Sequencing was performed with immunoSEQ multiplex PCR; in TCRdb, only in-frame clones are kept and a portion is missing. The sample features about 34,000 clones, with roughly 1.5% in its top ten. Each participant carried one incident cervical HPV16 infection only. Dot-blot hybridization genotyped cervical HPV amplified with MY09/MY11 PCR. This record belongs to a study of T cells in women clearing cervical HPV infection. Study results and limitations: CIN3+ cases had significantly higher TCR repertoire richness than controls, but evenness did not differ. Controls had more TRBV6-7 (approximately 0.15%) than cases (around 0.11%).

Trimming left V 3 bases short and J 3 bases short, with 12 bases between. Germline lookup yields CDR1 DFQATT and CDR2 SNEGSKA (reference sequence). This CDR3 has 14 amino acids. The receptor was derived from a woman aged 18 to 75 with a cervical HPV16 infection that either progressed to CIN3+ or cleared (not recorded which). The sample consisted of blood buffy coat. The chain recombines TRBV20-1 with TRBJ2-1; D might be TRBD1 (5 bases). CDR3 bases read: TGCAGTGCTAGTAGTAACAGGCACTACAATGAG. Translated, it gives CSASSNRHYNE. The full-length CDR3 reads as CSASSNRHYNEQFF.